Listed here are 19 T cell receptor beta chains from one sample, sequenced in a study of vaccination and CD4 T cells after COVID-19. The study sequenced cultured CD4+ T cell DNA using the Oncomine TCR Beta short-read assay. MiXCR, applied by TCRdb to the PCR reads, yields one record per CDR3 protein. The profile covers approximately 25,000 distinct CDR3 sequences, with about three fifths appearing a single time and approximately 8% taken by the ten largest. Treatment given: roughly 11-day PBMC culture with coronavirus spike peptide pools or control peptides (ViraFEST assay). Their cognate antigens are unknown. Sequenced input: CD4+ T cells from blood, cultured in vitro. The receptors here all came from a human donor who had recovered from COVID-19.

The rearrangement links TRBV6-2 or TRBV6-3 to TRBJ2-4, with a possible D match to TRBD1 (6 bases). This CDR3 is built from 21 residues. Germline lookup yields CDR1 MNHEY and CDR2 SVGEGT. V was pared by 0 bases and J by 0 bases, with 24 bases between. The CDR3 region has the DNA TGTGCCAGCAGTTACTCCCTCATACCCGAGGACAGCGCTGTAGCCAAAAACATTCAGTACTTC. Encoded protein: CASSYSLIPEDSAVAKNIQYF.

This sequence joins TRBV6-1 and TRBJ2-7; D unresolved. This CDR3 has 12 amino acids. V was shortened by 7 bases and J by 6 bases, with 13 bases between the two germline ends. Germline CDR1 and CDR2: MNHNS and SASEGT. The CDR3 nucleotides are TGTGCCAGCACCCCTGTTAGAGGCGAGCAGTACTTC. Amino acid sequence: CASTPVRGEQYF.

The V call is TRBV7-3, the J call TRBJ2-5, with D perhaps TRBD2 (6 bases). The CDR3 covers 13 residues. Trimming took 5 bases from V and 2 from J, leaving 9 bases between them. Germline V CDR1 and CDR2: SGHTA, FQGTGA. The CDR3 is CASSPGLQETQYF. DNA for the CDR3: TGTGCCAGCAGCCCGGGACTTCAAGAGACCCAGTACTTC.

This clonotype was observed a handful of times. DNA of the CDR3: TGTGCCAGCAGTAAAGGGCCTACCGTTGGGTATGGCTACACCTTC. Translated: CASSKGPTVGYGYTF. This chain links TRBV6-2 or TRBV6-3 with TRBJ1-2; D not certain. Trimming removed 5 bases from V and 5 bases from J, with 18 bases in between. Germline V gene lookup returns CDR1 MNHEY and CDR2 SVGEGT. CDR3 length equals 15 residues.

V usage is TRBV20-1 and J usage is TRBJ2-3; no clear D gene. Germline lookup yields CDR1 DFQATT and CDR2 SNEGSKA (reference sequence). This CDR3 region has 11 residues. Trimming shortened V by 5 bases and J by 0 bases, and 3 bases separated the two germline ends. In DNA, the CDR3 is TGCAGTGCTCCTAGCACAGATACGCAGTATTTT. Encoded protein: CSAPSTDTQYF.

The chain uses TRBV29-1 and TRBJ2-5; D tentatively fits TRBD1 or TRBD2 (6 bases each). The CDR3 spans 14 residues. Trimming removed 4 bases at V and 5 bases at J, with 17 bases between. Germline CDR1 reads SQVTM; CDR2 reads ANQGSEA. CDR3 sequence (DNA): TGCAGCGTTGTCTGGAGGGGGGCAATGGAGACCCAGTACTTC. Protein: CSVVWRGAMETQYF.

The rearrangement joins TRBV15 to TRBJ1-2; D is unresolved. Trimming left V 0 bases short and J 1 base short, with 3 bases between. CDR1 LNHNV and CDR2 YYDKDF come from the germline V gene (reference sequence). The CDR3 covers 13 residues. CDR3 in DNA: TGTGCCACCAGCAGAGATCATAACTATGGCTACACCTTC. Protein: CATSRDHNYGYTF.

This clonotype was counted a few times. This rearrangement joins TRBV21-1 to TRBJ1-2; no DNA check was done on the table's D call, TRBD1. TRBV21-1 is an annotated pseudogene. This CDR3 region has 15 residues. The CDR3 spells CASSKDGGTNYGYTF. The CDR3 DNA is TGTGCCAGCAGCAAAGATGGCGGGACCAACTATGGCTACACCTTC.

This clonotype turned up a few times. The CDR3 DNA sequence: TGTGCCAGCAGCTCAAGGGACGGCAGACGTACTAACTATGGCTACACCTTC. This encodes CASSSRDGRRTNYGYTF. The chain joins TRBV7-2 to TRBJ1-2; D is possibly TRBD1 (5 bases). Trimming took off 4 bases at V and 0 bases at J, with 18 bases between the two ends. This CDR3 spans 17 amino acids. Germline CDR1 is SGHTA and CDR2 is FQGNSA.

The table lists this clonotype with a few counts. The chain carries TRBV2 and TRBJ2-3, with TRBD2 matching 10 bases. Trimming at V came to 6 bases and at J to 5 bases, leaving 8 bases not matched to a gene. The CDR3 is 15 residues long. The germline V gene has CDR1 SNHLY and CDR2 FYNNEI. The CDR3 DNA sequence: TGTGCCAGCAGCCGCACGGGACTAGCGAGAGATACGCAGTATTTT. This sequence encodes CASSRTGLARDTQYF.

About this clonotype itself: An end of the junction differs from the germline gene, which may be a read error. The gene calls are TRBV7-7 and TRBJ2-5; either TRBD1 or TRBD2 may fit D (5 bases each). Germline V lookup: CDR1 SSHAT, CDR2 FNYEAQ (reference sequence). This CDR3 comprises 15 residues. The CDR3 DNA sequence: TGTGCTAGCAGCCGAGAGGGTGCAGGGTGGGAGACCCAGTACTTC. This gives the protein CASSREGAGWETQYF.

The J gene is TRBJ2-2, the V gene TRBV12-3 or TRBV12-4; D is uncertain. V was clipped by 3 bases and J by 6 bases, with 11 bases between them. This CDR3 is 14 amino acids long. The CDR3 sequence: CASSLVSLPGELFF. CDR3 sequence (DNA): TGTGCCAGCAGTTTGGTTAGCCTCCCCGGGGAGCTGTTTTTT.

V usage is TRBV4-3 and J usage is TRBJ2-2, with a possible D match to TRBD1 (5 bases). V dropped 4 bases and J dropped 8 bases, with 14 bases sitting between them. Germline CDR1 LGHNA, CDR2 YSLEER. The CDR3 is 14 amino acids. CDR3 sequence reads: CASSRQGRTGELFF. DNA for the CDR3: TGCGCCAGCAGCCGCCAGGGAAGGACAGGGGAGCTGTTTTTT.

The chain recombines TRBV28 with TRBJ1-5, with D unresolved. The V gene lost 7 bases and the J gene lost 1 base, with 11 bases spanning the gap. The germline CDR1 and CDR2 sequences are MDHEN and SYDVKM. The CDR3 contains 14 residues. CDR3 sequence (DNA): TGTGCCAGCACCTTAGGGAGGAGCAATCAGCCCCAGCATTTT. Translation gives CASTLGRSNQPQHF.

V is TRBV20-1 and J is TRBJ2-5; 10 nucleotides agree with TRBD1. The CDR3 totals 13 residues. Germline CDR1 DFQATT, CDR2 SNEGSKA (reference sequence). V gave up 5 bases and J gave up 5 bases; unmatched junction bases: 5. CDR3 amino acids: CSAYDRGRETQYF. CDR3 nucleotides: TGCAGTGCTTACGACAGGGGGCGGGAGACCCAGTACTTC.

This clonotype showed up just a few times. The chain joins TRBV20-1 to TRBJ1-5; no clear D. Trimming took 8 bases from V and 0 from J, leaving 11 bases between them. The V gene's germline CDR1 is DFQATT and CDR2 SNEGSKA (reference sequence). The CDR3 runs to 13 residues. The CDR3 reads CSTKSFSNQPQHF. For the CDR3, the DNA is TGCAGTACTAAATCCTTTAGCAATCAGCCCCAGCATTTT.

V usage is TRBV30 and J usage is TRBJ1-1; no clear D gene. V dropped 3 bases and J dropped 1 base, with 9 bases sitting between them. The CDR3 consists of 13 residues. In germline, CDR1 is GTSNPN, CDR2 SVGIG (reference sequence). CDR3 sequence (DNA): TGTGCCTGGAGCCCCACTAGGAACACTGAAGCTTTCTTT. It specifies CAWSPTRNTEAFF.

The V and J genes are TRBV7-2 and TRBJ2-7; 8 positions agree with TRBD2. The V gene end was trimmed by 3 bases and the J gene end by 5 bases; junction bases not matched to a gene: 18. Per the germline V gene, CDR1 is SGHTA and CDR2 is FQGNSA. The CDR3 length is 18 residues. CDR3 loop: CASSLVPSSGIGRHEQYF. CDR3 DNA: TGTGCCAGCAGCTTGGTCCCGAGTAGCGGGATAGGTAGGCACGAGCAGTACTTC.

This chain uses TRBV7-9 with TRBJ1-1; 9 bases align to TRBD1. The trim removed 5 bases at V and 5 bases at J, leaving 18 bases unmatched. The CDR3 is made up of 18 amino acids. Looked up from germline, CDR1 is SEHNR and CDR2 is FQNEAQ (reference sequence). The CDR3 sequence: CASSPGTGSVFGRTEAFF. The DNA of the CDR3 is TGTGCCAGCAGCCCCGGGACAGGGAGTGTTTTTGGGCGAACTGAAGCTTTCTTT. The full variable domain, rest sourced from reference TRBV7-9 and TRBJ1-1, is DTGVSQNPRHKITKRGQNVTFRCDPISEHNRLYWYRQTLGQGPEFLTYFQNEAQLEKSRLLSDRFSAERPKGSFSTLEIQRTEQGDSAMYLCASSPGTGSVFGRTEAFFGQGTRLTVV.